The 4 T cell receptor beta chains below come from one sample, sequenced in a study of blood T cells in healthy people across ages. The use of a sample-barcoded 5' primer and a J-beta primer mix characterized a second PCR of roughly 6 to 11 cycles. TCRdb reprocessed the 5' RACE reads with MiXCR, giving one entry per CDR3 protein. The sample consists of more than 450,000 distinct CDR3 sequences, about 27% of them appearing once. This same sample was also taken into another study, of T cells of mothers and their children.

The material sequenced was blood. Receptors originate from a boy aged 2 to 10 in good health.

The chain uses TRBV10-3 and TRBJ1-2, with D tentatively TRBD1 (6 bases). Germline V gives CDR1 ENHRY, CDR2 SYGVKD. The CDR3 has 13 residues. DNA of the CDR3: TGTGCATCACAGGGCTCCCAGGGTGAGGGCTACACCTTC. Translating it yields CASQGSQGEGYTF.

This clonotype was seen a handful of times. The chain is built from TRBV24-1 and TRBJ2-1; no definite D call. From germline, CDR1 is KGHDR and CDR2 SFDVKD. The V gene lost 6 bases and the J gene lost 0 bases, with 17 bases spanning the gap. The CDR3 is made up of 17 amino acids. The CDR3 DNA sequence: TGTGCCACCAGTCCCGGCACGGGCCTCAGCTCCTACAATGAGCAGTTCTTC. As protein: CATSPGTGLSSYNEQFF.

The J gene is TRBJ2-5, the V gene TRBV9, with D hard to call. The J call may not be correct, given that the DNA end is closer to TRBJ2-7. Per the germline V gene, CDR1 is SGDLS and CDR2 is YYNGEE. This CDR3 has 14 amino acids. The CDR3 spells CASSAPRAPYEQYF. The DNA for the CDR3 is TGTGCCAGCAGCGCCCCCCGCGCCCCCTACGAGCAGTACTTC.

The sample holds a few counts of this clonotype. The genes are TRBV18 and TRBJ1-5; 11 nucleotides align to TRBD1. The CDR3 length is 15 residues. V was pared by 4 bases and J by 7 bases, with 6 bases of the junction left unmatched. Germline V gene data show CDR1 as KGHSH and CDR2 as LQKENI. In nucleotides, the CDR3 is TGTGCCAGCTCACTGAGGGACAGGGGGAACCAGCCCCAGCATTTT. Amino acid sequence: CASSLRDRGNQPQHF. The full variable domain, with the rest looked up from reference TRBV18 and TRBJ1-5, is NAGVMQNPRHLVRRRGQEARLRCSPMKGHSHVYWYRQLPEEGLKFMVYLQKENIIDESGMPKERFSAEFPKEGPSILRIQQVVRGDSAAYFCASSLRDRGNQPQHFGDGTRLSIL.